One sample yielded the 10 T cell receptor beta chains listed below, sequenced in a study of T cell responses to AZD1222 COVID-19 vaccine. The repertoire was sequenced with immunoSEQ multiplex PCR; TCRdb's copy has only in-frame clones and lacks some. The data show under 200,000 clones, over 90% seen once. Sequencing used peripheral blood, obtained on day 0 of AZD1222 vaccination. The receptors were sampled from an adult in good health.

The chain recombines TRBV7-9 with TRBJ2-5; D may be TRBD1 or TRBD2 (5 bases each). The V end lost 7 bases, the J end lost 5 bases, and 14 bases lay between the germline ends. This CDR3 comprises 13 residues. Germline assignment: CDR1 SEHNR and CDR2 FQNEAQ (reference sequence). The CDR3 spells CASNQRGGETQYF. The CDR3 region has the DNA TGTGCCAGCAACCAGAGGGGTGGGGAGACCCAGTACTTC.

The gene calls are TRBV11-2 and TRBJ2-2; D is possibly TRBD1 (6 bases). Germline CDR1 reads SGHAT; CDR2 reads FQNNGV. The V end was cut by 5 bases, the J end by 0 bases, with 10 bases between. This CDR3 is built from 15 residues. Written as DNA, the CDR3 is TGTGCCAGCAGCCCTACAGGGTCGAACACCGGGGAGCTGTTTTTT. Translated, it gives CASSPTGSNTGELFF.

The chain employs TRBV2 and TRBJ2-4; 11 positions match TRBD2. Germline CDR1 is SNHLY and CDR2 is FYNNEI. V gave up 6 bases and J gave up 6 bases; unmatched junction bases: 13. This CDR3 is 17 amino acids long. The CDR3 sequence is CASSYTSGGYPGNIQYF. CDR3 DNA sequence: TGTGCCAGCAGCTACACTAGCGGGGGTTATCCGGGAAACATTCAGTACTTC.

The chain recombines TRBV2 with TRBJ2-5; the D gene is possibly TRBD2 (6 bases). Germline CDR1 SNHLY, CDR2 FYNNEI. The V end was cut by 2 bases, the J end by 5 bases, with 15 bases between. The CDR3 has 15 amino acids. The CDR3 bases are TGTGCCAGCAGTGAATTGCGGGGAGTGGGGGAGACCCAGTACTTC. It is translated as CASSELRGVGETQYF.

This chain uses TRBV4-1 with TRBJ1-1, with D uncertain. The V end was cut by 4 bases, the J end by 9 bases, with 18 bases between. Germline V gene sequence: CDR1 MGHRA, CDR2 YSYEKL. This CDR3 is built from 14 residues. CDR3 in amino acids: CASSLFYGRAKAFF. The CDR3 nucleotides read TGCGCCAGCAGCCTCTTTTATGGCCGGGCTAAAGCTTTCTTT.

The CDR3: CASSQNSGTNEKLFF. The CDR3 nucleotides read TGTGCCAGCAGCCAAAACTCGGGGACTAATGAAAAACTGTTTTTT. V gene TRBV3-1 (or the pseudogene TRBV3-2) combines with J gene TRBJ1-4, with D hard to call. The CDR3 runs 15 residues. Per the germline V gene, CDR1 is LGHDT and CDR2 is YNNKEL (reference sequence). V was clipped by 2 bases and J by 2 bases, with 9 bases between them.

This sequence joins TRBV12-5 and TRBJ1-3; D gene uncertain. The CDR3 extends over 17 amino acids. CDR1 and CDR2 from the germline V gene are LGHNT and FRNRAP. The V end lost 2 bases, the J end lost 0 bases, and 14 bases lay between the germline ends. The CDR3 loop is CASGLLPRPSSGNTIYF. The CDR3 DNA reads TGTGCTAGTGGTTTGCTACCTCGTCCGAGCTCTGGAAACACCATATATTTT.

This clone was picked up one time. The J gene is TRBJ2-7, the V gene TRBV5-1, with D unclear. Germline-derived CDR1 and CDR2 are SGHRS and YFSETQ. Trimming took off 1 base at V and 0 bases at J, with 8 bases between the two ends. The CDR3 is 14 residues long. CDR3 nucleotide sequence: TGCGCCAGCAGCTTGAATACGCTCTCCTACGAGCAGTACTTC. Its translation: CASSLNTLSYEQYF.

This chain connects TRBV19 to TRBJ1-1; 9 bases fit TRBD1. This CDR3 is built from 15 residues. The germline gives CDR1 LNHDA, CDR2 SQIVND (reference sequence). Trimming removed 7 bases from V and 5 bases from J; junction bases left unmatched: 11. The CDR3 here is CASNSRGTGQTEAFF. CDR3 nucleotide sequence: TGTGCCAGTAATTCCAGAGGGACAGGGCAAACTGAAGCTTTCTTT.

The chain combines TRBV6-5 with TRBJ2-7; the match to TRBD2 covers 8 bases. The CDR3 is 15 residues long. V was pared by 2 bases and J by 2 bases, with 5 bases of the junction left unmatched. Germline assignment: CDR1 MNHEY and CDR2 SVGAGI. CDR3 nucleotides: TGTGCCAGCAGTTACGACCCGGGAGGGGCCTACGAGCAGTACTTC. This encodes CASSYDPGGAYEQYF.